The rows below give T cell receptor beta chains drawn from one sample of a study of CXCR3-negative and CXCR3-positive naive CD8 T cells. TCRdb re-analyzed the 5' RACE reads; it lists each CDR3 protein once, without DNA. This sample's table has tens of thousands of distinct CDR3 sequences. Specimen: memory CD8+ T cells from blood. Source of these receptors: a human donor in good health. Some clones in this sample may be carry-over from other donors' samples. Each CDR3 is given with its conserved first and last residue. Each record gives: CDR3 protein, clone size, V gene, J gene. Where a row states a size, it is once, few, many or the class of an expanded clone; other rows omit it.

cdr3_aa: CASSYSRALPSGSYEQYF; clone_size: NA; v_call: TRBV7-2; j_call: TRBJ2-7
cdr3_aa: CASSPTSGGEYEQYF; clone_size: NA; v_call: TRBV4-3; j_call: TRBJ2-7
cdr3_aa: CASSPGTSGSWDTQYF; clone_size: NA; v_call: TRBV7-9; j_call: TRBJ2-3
cdr3_aa: CATSRDTGTGDEKLVF; clone_size: NA; v_call: TRBV15; j_call: TRBJ1-4
cdr3_aa: CTSQQGPSYEQYF; clone_size: NA; v_call: TRBV1; j_call: TRBJ2-7
cdr3_aa: CASQRSDPYNEQFF; clone_size: NA; v_call: TRBV19; j_call: TRBJ2-1
cdr3_aa: CASSQSRLGRNANTGELFF; clone_size: NA; v_call: TRBV23-1; j_call: TRBJ2-2
cdr3_aa: CATTTQVADTQYF; clone_size: NA; v_call: TRBV7-9; j_call: TRBJ2-3
cdr3_aa: CASSPDPSGGTDTQYF; clone_size: medium-sized; v_call: TRBV12-3/TRBV12-4; j_call: TRBJ2-3
cdr3_aa: CSARTSGMSSYNEQFF; clone_size: NA; v_call: TRBV20-1; j_call: TRBJ2-1
cdr3_aa: CASSLTDPGNTIYF; clone_size: NA; v_call: TRBV9; j_call: TRBJ1-3
cdr3_aa: CSVVKGAYEQYF; clone_size: NA; v_call: TRBV29-1; j_call: TRBJ2-7
cdr3_aa: CASSEGGANVLTF; clone_size: medium-sized; v_call: TRBV6-4; j_call: TRBJ2-6
cdr3_aa: CASSCTTPTSGGAQNTGELFF; clone_size: NA; v_call: TRBV28; j_call: TRBJ2-2
cdr3_aa: CASSQVAYEQYF; clone_size: NA; v_call: TRBV14; j_call: TRBJ2-7
cdr3_aa: CAWSVVGRSIANTGELFF; clone_size: medium-sized; v_call: TRBV30; j_call: TRBJ2-2
cdr3_aa: CASSLGARSNTEAFF; clone_size: medium-sized; v_call: TRBV7-8; j_call: TRBJ1-1
cdr3_aa: CSASDGRSYNEQFF; clone_size: NA; v_call: TRBV20-1; j_call: TRBJ2-1
cdr3_aa: CASSLGIDSNQPQHF; clone_size: medium-sized; v_call: TRBV5-5; j_call: TRBJ1-5
cdr3_aa: CAISESGQAGTQYF; clone_size: NA; v_call: TRBV10-3; j_call: TRBJ2-5
cdr3_aa: CASSPSDNWGGFDEQYF; clone_size: NA; v_call: TRBV9; j_call: TRBJ2-7
cdr3_aa: CASTPGIQGRTEAFF; clone_size: NA; v_call: TRBV9; j_call: TRBJ1-1
cdr3_aa: CASSQDYRANNSPLHF; clone_size: NA; v_call: TRBV4-3; j_call: TRBJ1-6
cdr3_aa: CASSFQRTYEQYF; clone_size: NA; v_call: TRBV27; j_call: TRBJ2-7
cdr3_aa: CASTWGGGELFF; clone_size: NA; v_call: TRBV7-2; j_call: TRBJ2-2
cdr3_aa: CASSYHIAGTDTQYF; clone_size: NA; v_call: TRBV6-6; j_call: TRBJ2-3
cdr3_aa: CASSSGLGVLAGEQYF; clone_size: NA; v_call: TRBV7-3; j_call: TRBJ2-7
cdr3_aa: CASSWDGPEAFF; clone_size: NA; v_call: TRBV5-1; j_call: TRBJ1-1
cdr3_aa: CSARDGGHEEYEKLFF; clone_size: NA; v_call: TRBV20-1; j_call: TRBJ1-4
cdr3_aa: CASSSRLAVSYNEQFF; clone_size: NA; v_call: TRBV27; j_call: TRBJ2-1
cdr3_aa: CASSEREGSDEAFF; clone_size: NA; v_call: TRBV10-1; j_call: TRBJ1-1
cdr3_aa: CSASWLAVPYEQYF; clone_size: NA; v_call: TRBV20-1; j_call: TRBJ2-7
cdr3_aa: CSARDPRDSPVTRSTDTQYF; clone_size: NA; v_call: TRBV20-1; j_call: TRBJ2-3
cdr3_aa: CASSVGRESNTEAFF; clone_size: NA; v_call: TRBV9; j_call: TRBJ1-1
cdr3_aa: CASSLEGGLYNEQFF; clone_size: NA; v_call: TRBV12-3/TRBV12-4; j_call: TRBJ2-1
cdr3_aa: CASSWTGDSNQPQHF; clone_size: NA; v_call: TRBV12-3/TRBV12-4; j_call: TRBJ1-5
cdr3_aa: CSASNGQENSPLHF; clone_size: NA; v_call: TRBV20-1; j_call: TRBJ1-6
cdr3_aa: CASSLWDLKTYEQYF; clone_size: NA; v_call: TRBV28; j_call: TRBJ2-7
cdr3_aa: CASRGDRAYEQYF; clone_size: NA; v_call: TRBV28; j_call: TRBJ2-7
cdr3_aa: CASTFPVVGAGGTQYF; clone_size: NA; v_call: TRBV13; j_call: TRBJ2-5
cdr3_aa: CASSLGVHEQYF; clone_size: NA; v_call: TRBV12-3/TRBV12-4; j_call: TRBJ2-7
cdr3_aa: CASSRRDRGPRDEKLFF; clone_size: NA; v_call: TRBV7-6; j_call: TRBJ1-4
cdr3_aa: CASSSRTGAYEQYF; clone_size: NA; v_call: TRBV6-5; j_call: TRBJ2-7
cdr3_aa: CASSDGQGQDTQYF; clone_size: NA; v_call: TRBV6-4; j_call: TRBJ2-3
cdr3_aa: CSARADRGDTEAFF; clone_size: medium-sized; v_call: TRBV20-1; j_call: TRBJ1-1
cdr3_aa: CASRRPGVGETQYF; clone_size: NA; v_call: TRBV7-9; j_call: TRBJ2-5
cdr3_aa: CATSRDWTGNSGNTIYF; clone_size: NA; v_call: TRBV15; j_call: TRBJ1-3
cdr3_aa: CASSPILKTQYF; clone_size: NA; v_call: TRBV7-9; j_call: TRBJ2-5
cdr3_aa: CSARESGTGGYEQYF; clone_size: NA; v_call: TRBV20-1; j_call: TRBJ2-7